The clone carrying this TCR beta chain has more than one count but fewer than ten. Other DNA sequences in the sample encode the same CDR3. This sample was taken from a study of blood T cell repertoires in COVID-19. Across the whole study: The analysed material was cDNA or gDNA that came from T cells, B-cell-depleted T cells, or PBMCs.

This CDR3 is 14 amino acids long. Germline CDR1 reads LGHDT; CDR2 reads YNNKEL (reference sequence). V gave up 1 base and J gave up 3 bases; unmatched junction bases: 0. Per the original methods: Estimation of nucleated cell counts was performed using reference gene primer amplification. Assay used: immunoSEQ multiplex PCR; TCRdb lists only in-frame clones, some missing. Clone size and the V and J calls come from that table; the DNA yielded D and trimming. The profile covers about 170,000 clones, with about 91% appearing a single time and around 1.4% taken by the ten largest. This clonotype was obtained from a woman between 45 and 65 years old with acute or convalescent COVID-19. The sequencing input was peripheral blood. The chain uses TRBV3-1 (or the pseudogene TRBV3-2) and TRBJ2-7; 10 nucleotides agree with TRBD1. For the CDR3, the DNA is TGTGCCAGCAGCCAAGGGACAGGGGGCTACGAGCAGTACTTC. Translating it yields CASSQGTGGYEQYF.